What follows are 27 T cell receptor beta chains derived from one specimen sequenced in a study of cytomegalovirus exposure and HLA in healthy donors. PCR was performed using 60 Vbeta and 13 Jbeta primers. The method was immunoSEQ multiplex PCR; TCRdb's version includes in-frame clones alone and lacks a portion of them. The sample consists of roughly 33,000 clones, more than 80% of them appearing once. The specimen sequenced was PBMCs. All receptors derive from a male donor in good health and CMV-seronegative.

This clone was recorded only once. The chain combines TRBV30 with TRBJ1-6; D gene uncertain. CDR3 size: 14 residues. Trimming removed 4 bases at V and 8 bases at J, with 15 bases between. Looked up from germline, CDR1 is GTSNPN and CDR2 is SVGIG (reference sequence). The CDR3 DNA is TGTGCCTGGACCCAACGTCCGGGATATTCACCCCTCCACTTT. Translating gives CAWTQRPGYSPLHF. The full variable domain, in which reference TRBV30 and TRBJ1-6 provide the parts outside the CDR3, is SQTIHQWPATLVQPVGSPLSLECTVEGTSNPNLYWYRQAAGRGLQLLFYSVGIGQISSEVPQNLSASRPQDRQFILSSKKLLLSDSGFYLCAWTQRPGYSPLHFGNGTRLTVT.

The chain carries TRBV5-6 and TRBJ2-7; 7 bases align to TRBD1. The germline V gene encodes CDR1 SGHDT and CDR2 YYEEEE. With V trimmed by 1 base and J by 2 bases, 3 bases remained unmatched. The CDR3 loop spans 14 amino acids. The CDR3 DNA sequence: TGTGCCAGCAGCTTGATCCAGGGGGCCTACGAGCAGTACTTC. It yields the protein CASSLIQGAYEQYF. Full variable domain (outside the CDR3, taken from reference TRBV5-6 and TRBJ2-7): DAGVTQSPTHLIKTRGQQVTLRCSPKSGHDTVSWYQQALGQGPQFIFQYYEEEERQRGNFPDRFSGHQFPNYSSELNVNALLLGDSALYLCASSLIQGAYEQYFGPGTRLTVT.

This clone was detected only a few times. The V gene is TRBV4-2, the J gene TRBJ2-2, with 10 bases identical to TRBD2. The V gene's germline CDR1 is LGHNA and CDR2 YNFKEQ. This CDR3 is built from 18 residues. The V segment lost 1 base and the J segment 1 base; nucleotides outside the gene matches: 6. The CDR3 loop reads CASSQVGSGGRNTGELFF. CDR3 DNA sequence: TGTGCCAGCAGCCAAGTCGGTAGCGGGGGGCGGAACACCGGGGAGCTGTTTTTT.

V usage is TRBV6-1 and J usage is TRBJ1-5, with 8 bases aligning to TRBD1. V lost 3 bases and J lost 2; bases outside the gene matches: 12. The CDR3 length is 18 residues. Germline-derived CDR1 and CDR2 are MNHNS and SASEGT. The CDR3 here is CASSEGFRGRNRNQPQHF. CDR3 nucleotides: TGTGCCAGCAGTGAGGGGTTCAGGGGGCGGAATCGCAATCAGCCCCAGCATTTT.

The chain recombines TRBV5-4 with TRBJ1-2; 7 bases line up with TRBD1. The CDR3 has 15 residues. The ends lost 0 bases at V and 7 bases at J; junction bases unmatched: 9. CDR1 and CDR2 (germline): SGHNT, YYREEE (reference sequence). In DNA form, the CDR3 reads TGTGCCAGCAGCTTGGCCCAGGGGGAGTTAAGTGGCTACACCTTC. It is translated as CASSLAQGELSGYTF.

V is TRBV30 and J is TRBJ1-1; TRBD1 aligns across 10 bases. This CDR3 comprises 14 residues. Germline V gives CDR1 GTSNPN, CDR2 SVGIG (reference sequence). Unmatched junction bases numbered 4, after V lost 2 bases and J lost 4 bases. Here the CDR3 reads CAWSLTGGITEAFF. In nucleotides, the CDR3 is TGTGCCTGGAGTCTGACAGGGGGCATCACTGAAGCTTTCTTT.

V and J are TRBV5-1 and TRBJ2-5; 8 nucleotides line up with TRBD2. The CDR3 covers 14 residues. Germline V CDR1 and CDR2: SGHRS, YFSETQ. V was pared by 4 bases and J by 2 bases, with 4 bases of the junction left unmatched. CDR3 in amino acids: CASSVGLAQETQYF. The CDR3 bases are TGCGCCAGCAGCGTAGGACTAGCTCAAGAGACCCAGTACTTC.

The gene calls are TRBV27 and TRBJ2-1, with 10 nucleotides matching TRBD1. Trimming at V came to 1 base and at J to 8 bases, leaving 5 bases not matched to a gene. CDR1 and CDR2 from the germline V gene are MNHEY and SMNVEV (reference sequence). The CDR3 covers 15 residues. The CDR3 coding sequence is TGTGCCAGCAGTTTATGGGGGACAGGGGCCGATGAGCAGTTCTTC. It specifies CASSLWGTGADEQFF.

This chain links TRBV5-1 with TRBJ2-7, with a tentative D call TRBD2 (6 bases). The CDR3 is made up of 14 amino acids. Trimming removed 1 base at V and 1 base at J, with 9 bases between. From germline, CDR1 is SGHRS and CDR2 YFSETQ. This CDR3 reads CASSLSEGSYEQYF. The CDR3 nucleotides are TGCGCCAGCAGCTTGTCGGAGGGGTCCTACGAGCAGTACTTC.

This clone was observed a few times. The gene calls are TRBV7-2 and TRBJ2-1, with D perhaps matching TRBD1 (6 bases). From germline, CDR1 is SGHTA and CDR2 FQGNSA. V was clipped by 5 bases and J by 2 bases, with 13 bases between them. CDR3 length: 15 residues. CDR3 region: CASSEQGTPYNEQFF. In DNA, the CDR3 is TGTGCCAGCAGCGAGCAGGGGACGCCCTACAATGAGCAGTTCTTC.

This chain uses TRBV5-6 with TRBJ1-5; 8 bases are a match to TRBD1. CDR3 size: 16 residues. Germline CDR1 reads SGHDT; CDR2 reads YYEEEE. V lost 4 bases and J lost 5; bases outside the gene matches: 11. CDR3 nucleotide sequence: TGTGCCAGCAGCAACACAGACAGGGGAGGGCATCAGCCCCAGCATTTT. Translation gives CASSNTDRGGHQPQHF.

This clone was seen just once. V is TRBV30 and J is TRBJ1-3; 9 bases match TRBD1. The germline V gene encodes CDR1 GTSNPN and CDR2 SVGIG (reference sequence). This CDR3 spans 14 amino acids. Trimming removed 6 bases from V and 1 base from J; junction bases left unmatched: 4. This CDR3 is CACPGQGSGNTIYF. CDR3 DNA sequence: TGTGCCTGCCCGGGACAGGGATCTGGAAACACCATATATTTT.

The chain employs TRBV7-6 and TRBJ1-1; 8 nucleotides line up with TRBD1. Germline-derived CDR1 and CDR2 are SGHVS and FNYEAQ. The V segment lost 4 bases and the J segment 2 bases; nucleotides outside the gene matches: 3. This CDR3 is 14 amino acids long. The CDR3 region is CASSWAGGNTEAFF. DNA of the CDR3: TGTGCCAGCAGCTGGGCAGGGGGCAACACTGAAGCTTTCTTT.

The J gene is TRBJ1-2, the V gene TRBV28; possibly TRBD1 for D (6 bases). The CDR3 totals 13 residues. Germline V gene data show CDR1 as MDHEN and CDR2 as SYDVKM. The V and J ends lost 8 bases and 8 bases respectively, with 18 bases between them. The CDR3 DNA reads as TGTGCCAGCCTTGCCTGGGGGCGAGAAGGCTACACCTTC. This encodes CASLAWGREGYTF.

The chain is built from TRBV29-1 and TRBJ2-3; D unresolved. The germline gives CDR1 SQVTM, CDR2 ANQGSEA. The CDR3 has 11 residues. Trimming removed 3 bases at V and 2 bases at J, with 3 bases between. The CDR3 reads CSVEATDTQYF. The CDR3 region has the DNA TGCAGCGTTGAGGCCACAGATACGCAGTATTTT.

The rearrangement joins TRBV30 to TRBJ2-2; D unresolved. Germline V gene sequence: CDR1 GTSNPN, CDR2 SVGIG (reference sequence). V gave up 1 base and J gave up 5 bases, with 14 bases separating them. CDR3 length: 15 amino acids. CDR3 region: CAWSAPTTETGELFF. CDR3 nucleotides: TGTGCCTGGAGTGCGCCAACCACAGAGACCGGGGAGCTGTTTTTT.

The V and J genes are TRBV27 and TRBJ2-7; D remains unclear. The CDR3 sequence is 14 residues long. The germline V gene has CDR1 MNHEY and CDR2 SMNVEV (reference sequence). Trimming took 3 bases from V and 0 from J, leaving 9 bases between them. For the CDR3, the DNA is TGTGCCAGCAGTTTGGGCTTGAGCTCCTACGAGCAGTACTTC. This codes for CASSLGLSSYEQYF.

The rearrangement links TRBV6-5 to TRBJ1-2; no clear D gene. Germline CDR1 and CDR2: MNHEY and SVGAGI. The CDR3 contains 13 residues. Trimming pared 2 bases from V and 5 bases from J, leaving 9 bases between. CDR3 loop: CASSYAGVYGYTF. CDR3 nucleotides: TGTGCCAGCAGTTACGCGGGCGTTTATGGCTACACCTTC.

As DNA, the CDR3 is TGCGCCAGCAGCTTGGTGAGTCAGGAGGGCTATGGCTACACCTTC. This sequence encodes CASSLVSQEGYGYTF. The rearrangement uses TRBV5-1 and TRBJ1-2, with D unclear. Per the germline V gene, CDR1 is SGHRS and CDR2 is YFSETQ. The V end was cut by 0 bases, the J end by 4 bases, with 13 bases between. The CDR3 totals 15 residues.

This clone turned up a few times. CDR3 DNA: TGCGCCAGCAGGGGGAGGGCGGCCATGAACACTGAAGCTTTCTTT. It is translated as CASRGRAAMNTEAFF. This chain joins TRBV5-1 and TRBJ1-1; D uncertain. The CDR3 extends over 15 amino acids. Trimming cost V 5 bases and J 0 bases, with 14 bases left between them. Per germline, CDR1 SGHRS and CDR2 YFSETQ.

The J gene is TRBJ2-5, the V gene TRBV7-9, with D hard to call. The V end was cut by 3 bases, the J end by 2 bases, with 7 bases between. CDR1 SEHNR and CDR2 FQNEAQ come from the germline V gene (reference sequence). This CDR3 comprises 13 residues. This CDR3 reads CASSFHQQETQYF. The CDR3 nucleotides are TGTGCCAGCAGCTTTCATCAGCAAGAGACCCAGTACTTC.

The chain couples TRBV28 to TRBJ1-5; maybe TRBD1 (6 bases). The CDR3 has 14 amino acids. The V end lost 10 bases, the J end lost 5 bases, and 18 bases lay between the germline ends. CDR1 and CDR2 (germline): MDHEN, SYDVKM. This CDR3 reads CATSGAGEYQPQHF. DNA of the CDR3: TGTGCCACCTCCGGGGCAGGGGAGTATCAGCCCCAGCATTTT.

The V and J genes are TRBV30 and TRBJ2-1; 11 bases line up with TRBD2. Germline lookup yields CDR1 GTSNPN and CDR2 SVGIG (reference sequence). The junction had 3 bases not matched to a gene; V was cut back by 8 bases and J by 6 bases. The CDR3 runs 12 residues. The CDR3, as DNA: TGTGCCATTAGCGGGGGGGTCAATGAGCAGTTCTTC. Amino acid sequence: CAISGGVNEQFF.

The chain combines TRBV5-4 with TRBJ1-1; TRBD1 matches at 8 bases. The V gene's germline CDR1 is SGHNT and CDR2 YYREEE (reference sequence). After removal of 4 bases from V and 4 bases from J, the junction contained 6 bases not matched to a gene. The CDR3 sequence is 14 residues long. CDR3 amino acids: CASSTGQGLTEAFF. The CDR3 coding sequence is TGTGCCAGCAGCACCGGACAGGGTCTCACTGAAGCTTTCTTT.

V and J are TRBV6-5 and TRBJ2-7; D is perhaps TRBD1 (6 bases). V dropped 5 bases and J dropped 3 bases, with 14 bases sitting between them. The CDR3 sequence is 14 residues long. CDR1 and CDR2 from the germline V gene are MNHEY and SVGAGI. The CDR3 sequence is CASSRGGRGYEQYF. Here the CDR3 DNA reads TGTGCCAGCAGTAGAGGGGGACGAGGCTACGAGCAGTACTTC.

This clone was seen a handful of times. The rearrangement links TRBV30 to TRBJ1-2; maybe TRBD1 (6 bases). Per the germline V gene, CDR1 is GTSNPN and CDR2 is SVGIG (reference sequence). Trimming took 3 bases from V and 4 from J, leaving 15 bases between them. The CDR3 is made up of 14 amino acids. The CDR3 protein is CAWRRQVISYGYTF. In nucleotides, the CDR3 is TGTGCCTGGAGGAGACAGGTCATTTCCTATGGCTACACCTTC.

The chain links TRBV28 to TRBJ1-5, with D unclear. The V gene's germline CDR1 is MDHEN and CDR2 SYDVKM. CDR3 length: 14 residues. With 5 bases removed from V and 5 bases from J, the gap between germline ends came to 13 bases. The CDR3 loop is CASSTYFGYQPQHF. The DNA for the CDR3 is TGTGCCAGCAGTACATATTTCGGGTATCAGCCCCAGCATTTT. Based on the CDR3 plus reference TRBV28 and TRBJ1-5, the full variable domain is DVKVTQSSRYLVKRTGEKVFLECVQDMDHENMFWYRQDPGLGLRLIYFSYDVKMKEKGDIPEGYSVSREKKERFSLILESASTNQTSMYLCASSTYFGYQPQHFGDGTRLSIL.